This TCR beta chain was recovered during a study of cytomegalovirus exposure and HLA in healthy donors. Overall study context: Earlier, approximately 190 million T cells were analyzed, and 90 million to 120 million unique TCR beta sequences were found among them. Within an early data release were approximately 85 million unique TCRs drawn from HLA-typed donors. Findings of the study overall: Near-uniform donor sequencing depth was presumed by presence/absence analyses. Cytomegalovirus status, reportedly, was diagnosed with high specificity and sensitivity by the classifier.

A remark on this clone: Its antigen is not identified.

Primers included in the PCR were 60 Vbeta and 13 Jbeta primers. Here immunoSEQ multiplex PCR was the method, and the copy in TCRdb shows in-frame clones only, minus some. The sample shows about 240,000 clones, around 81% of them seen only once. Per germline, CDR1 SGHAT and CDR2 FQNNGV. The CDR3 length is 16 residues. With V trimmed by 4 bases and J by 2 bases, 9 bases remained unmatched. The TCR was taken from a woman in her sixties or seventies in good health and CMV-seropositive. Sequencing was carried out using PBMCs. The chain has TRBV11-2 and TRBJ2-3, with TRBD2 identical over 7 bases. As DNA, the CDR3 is TGTGCCAGCAGCTCGGGACGGGGGGAGTTCACAGATACGCAGTATTTT. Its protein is CASSSGRGEFTDTQYF.